One sample yielded the 5 T cell receptor beta chains listed below, sequenced in a study of T cells in Graves' hyperthyroidism and ophthalmopathy. RNA transcripts gave rise to amplified TCR beta CDR3 regions. An initial round of RT-PCR targeting the TCR CDR3 relied on the HTBI primer set. TCRdb ran MiXCR on the multiplex PCR reads and lists one entry per CDR3 protein. The sample holds over 700,000 distinct CDR3 sequences, about 38% seen once. The sequenced material came from blood. The receptor source for this set is a man aged 18 to 30 with Graves' hyperthyroidism.

At least ten counts were recorded for this clonotype. This chain connects TRBV11-2 to TRBJ2-7; D is uncertain. Germline V gives CDR1 SGHAT, CDR2 FQNNGV. Trimming took 5 bases from V and 8 from J, leaving 13 bases between them. The CDR3 spans 12 residues. The CDR3 bases are TGTGCCAGCAGCCCGCCGGTTGGGCAGCAGTACTTC. It translates to CASSPPVGQQYF. Full variable domain (rest looked up from reference TRBV11-2 and TRBJ2-7): EAGVAQSPRYKIIEKRQSVAFWCNPISGHATLYWYQQILGQGPKLLIQFQNNGVVDDSQLPKDRFSAERLKGVDSTLKIQPAKLEDSAVYLCASSPPVGQQYFGPGTRLTVT.

This clonotype has ten or more counts. The chain is built from TRBV7-9 and TRBJ1-1, with D uncertain. There are 14 residues in the CDR3. CDR1 is SEHNR and CDR2 is FQNEAQ in the germline V gene (reference sequence). V lost 7 bases to trimming and J lost 1 base, with 13 bases between them. CDR3 nucleotides: TGTGCCAGCACCCAGCTGCGGGGGAACACTGAAGCTTTCTTT. It codes for CASTQLRGNTEAFF. Combining the CDR3 with reference TRBV7-9 and TRBJ1-1 gives the whole variable domain DTGVSQNPRHKITKRGQNVTFRCDPISEHNRLYWYRQTLGQGPEFLTYFQNEAQLEKSRLLSDRFSAERPKGSFSTLEIQRTEQGDSAMYLCASTQLRGNTEAFFGQGTRLTVV.

Regarding this clonotype: A read error is possible here, since a much larger clone lies one base away. The V call is TRBV20-1, the J call TRBJ1-2, with TRBD1 identical over 10 bases. Germline CDR1 DFQATT, CDR2 SNEGSKA (reference sequence). CDR3 size: 12 residues. The V segment lost 5 bases and the J segment 4 bases; nucleotides outside the gene matches: 1. CDR3 nucleotides: TGCAGTGCTGGACAGGGGGTCTATGGCTACACCTTC. It codes for CSAGQGVYGYTF.

This clonotype was seen many times. This chain connects TRBV7-9 to TRBJ2-7; a weak D match, TRBD1 (5 bases). Germline V gives CDR1 SEHNR, CDR2 FQNEAQ (reference sequence). This CDR3 region has 13 residues. Trimming shortened V by 5 bases and J by 6 bases, and 14 bases separated the two germline ends. In DNA form, the CDR3 reads TGTGCCAGCAGCCCTCCACAGGTGGTCGAGCAGTACTTC. Translating gives CASSPPQVVEQYF.

The table lists this clonotype with many counts. The chain combines TRBV20-1 with TRBJ2-5; D gene unclear. V shed 3 bases and J shed 5 bases, with 10 bases lying between them. The germline CDR1 and CDR2 sequences are DFQATT and SNEGSKA (reference sequence). The CDR3 has 12 residues. This CDR3 reads CSARALRETQYF. Written as DNA, the CDR3 is TGCAGTGCTAGGGCGTTGCGGGAGACCCAGTACTTC.